Presented here are 20 T cell receptor beta chains from one specimen sequenced in a study of blood T cell repertoires in COVID-19. Generated by immunoSEQ multiplex PCR, the TCRdb table keeps only in-frame clones and is missing some. Seen here are 70,000 or so clones, around 78% observed once, and the top ten hold 15%. What was sequenced was peripheral blood. The receptors stem from a human donor in a cohort sampled during active COVID-19.

The V gene is TRBV28, the J gene TRBJ2-7, with 12 bases fitting TRBD1. Germline trimming cut 2 bases from V and 3 bases from J; bases unmatched to any gene: 5. The CDR3 loop spans 16 amino acids. CDR1 and CDR2 (germline): MDHEN, SYDVKM. The CDR3 DNA is TGTGCCAGCAGTTTAAGCGGGACAGGGGGCATCTACGAGCAGTACTTC. Its translation: CASSLSGTGGIYEQYF.

The rearrangement joins TRBV21-1 to TRBJ2-7; the DNA was not used to check the table's D call, TRBD2. TRBV21-1 is assigned pseudogene status. This CDR3 comprises 21 residues. The CDR3 DNA reads as TGTGCCAGCACCCCCCCTTCCGTCCTTAGTCAGAAATATCCTACGGAGAGCGAGCAGTACTTC. Residues: CASTPPSVLSQKYPTESEQYF.

The chain combines TRBV7-2 with TRBJ2-5; tentative D call: TRBD1 (5 bases). The CDR3 is 13 amino acids. Germline V gene sequence: CDR1 SGHTA, CDR2 FQGNSA. Trimming took 2 bases from V and 5 from J, leaving 9 bases between them. CDR3 loop: CASSLRGSETQYF. CDR3 coding DNA: TGTGCCAGCAGCTTAAGGGGTTCGGAGACCCAGTACTTC.

This clone appeared once. The chain links TRBV6-5 to TRBJ2-3; D uncertain. V lost 7 bases to trimming and J lost 3 bases, with 5 bases between them. CDR3 length: 11 amino acids. Germline V gene data show CDR1 as MNHEY and CDR2 as SVGAGI. The CDR3 DNA reads TGTGCCAGCACCAGTACAGATACGCAGTATTTT. Amino acids: CASTSTDTQYF.

The chain uses TRBV3-1 (or the pseudogene TRBV3-2) and TRBJ2-2; 7 bases are shared with TRBD1. The CDR3 spans 18 residues. Germline loops: CDR1 LGHDT, CDR2 YNNKEL (reference sequence). Losses at the gene ends were 1 base for V and 4 bases for J; bases not matched to a gene: 12. The CDR3 is CASSQAPRGGGFTGELFF. CDR3 sequence (DNA): TGTGCCAGCAGCCAAGCCCCAAGAGGGGGCGGCTTCACCGGGGAGCTGTTTTTT.

The DNA for the CDR3 is TGTGCCAGCAGGGCAGGGGGCCTTGGAAACACCATATATTTT. Encoded protein: CASRAGGLGNTIYF. The chain employs TRBV27 and TRBJ1-3, with TRBD1 matching over 8 bases. Germline V lookup: CDR1 MNHEY, CDR2 SMNVEV (reference sequence). V gave up 6 bases and J gave up 3 bases; unmatched junction bases: 4. The CDR3 extends over 14 amino acids.

The J gene is TRBJ2-7, the V gene TRBV10-3; the match to TRBD1 covers 8 bases. This CDR3 contains 14 residues. Looked up from germline, CDR1 is ENHRY and CDR2 is SYGVKD. Unmatched junction bases numbered 6, after V lost 4 bases and J lost 4 bases. This CDR3 is CAISGGQAVYEQYF. The CDR3, as DNA: TGTGCCATCAGTGGGGGACAGGCAGTGTACGAGCAGTACTTC.

The chain employs TRBV18 and TRBJ1-4, with a possible D match to TRBD1 (6 bases). CDR1 and CDR2 (germline): KGHSH, LQKENI. Trimming stripped 5 bases from V and 4 bases from J, with 17 bases between. This CDR3 region has 16 residues. The CDR3 reads CASSRLQGTGNEKLFF. The CDR3 DNA follows: TGTGCCAGCTCAAGACTACAGGGTACTGGTAATGAAAAACTGTTTTTT.

V usage is TRBV6-6 and J usage is TRBJ2-7, with 11 bases fitting TRBD2. J lost 2 bases, V lost 7 bases, and 4 bases had no gene match. The CDR3 sequence is 14 residues long. CDR1 and CDR2 (germline): MNHNY, SVGAGI (reference sequence). The CDR3 loop reads CASMLAGGTYEQYF. DNA for the CDR3: TGTGCCAGCATGTTAGCGGGAGGGACCTACGAGCAGTACTTC.

The table lists this clone with a few counts. This rearrangement joins TRBV27 to TRBJ2-7, with TRBD2 matching 8 bases. The CDR3 has 15 residues. The J segment lost 0 bases and the V segment lost 1 base, leaving 2 bases of the junction unmatched. CDR1 is MNHEY and CDR2 is SMNVEV in the germline V gene (reference sequence). As DNA, the CDR3 is TGTGCCAGCAGTTTATTAGCGGGGAGCTCCTACGAGCAGTACTTC. Translating gives CASSLLAGSSYEQYF.

The chain couples TRBV19 to TRBJ2-3; 10 bases are a match to TRBD2. This CDR3 contains 14 residues. V lost 5 bases to trimming and J lost 6 bases; unmatched junction nucleotides: 5. Germline lookup yields CDR1 LNHDA and CDR2 SQIVND (reference sequence). The CDR3 is CASSSPGLADTQYF. CDR3 sequence (DNA): TGTGCCAGTAGTTCCCCGGGACTAGCGGATACGCAGTATTTT.

The chain is built from TRBV9 and TRBJ2-3, with 11 bases matching TRBD2. The CDR3 totals 16 residues. CDR1 and CDR2 from the germline V gene are SGDLS and YYNGEE. The V and J ends lost 0 bases and 3 bases, in that order; junction bases with no gene match: 3. The CDR3 nucleotides are TGTGCCAGCAGCGTAGCTACTAGCGGGAGAACAGATACGCAGTATTTT. Translation: CASSVATSGRTDTQYF.

V usage is TRBV7-2 and J usage is TRBJ1-1; 8 bases are a match to TRBD1. The CDR3 has 15 amino acids. The V gene end was trimmed by 0 bases and the J gene end by 8 bases; junction bases not matched to a gene: 8. From germline, CDR1 is SGHTA and CDR2 FQGNSA. The CDR3: CASSLARGQGPEAFF. In DNA form, the CDR3 reads TGTGCCAGCAGCTTAGCGCGAGGACAGGGCCCCGAAGCTTTCTTT.

This clone was counted once. This chain joins TRBV30 and TRBJ1-4; unclear D gene. CDR1 and CDR2 from the germline V gene are GTSNPN and SVGIG (reference sequence). This CDR3 contains 12 residues. V lost 4 bases to trimming and J lost 3 bases, with 6 bases between them. CDR3 sequence reads: CAWNRPNEKLFF. CDR3 in DNA: TGTGCCTGGAACAGACCTAATGAAAAACTGTTTTTT.

V and J are TRBV4-3 and TRBJ1-4; 8 positions agree with TRBD1. The CDR3 is 17 residues long. V shed 1 base and J 7 bases; nucleotides not matched to a gene: 11. Germline-derived CDR1 and CDR2 are LGHNA and YSLEER. This CDR3 reads CASSQAPGPGGGEKLFF. The CDR3 DNA sequence: TGCGCCAGCAGCCAAGCCCCGGGGCCAGGGGGCGGTGAAAAACTGTTTTTT.

The chain has TRBV29-1 and TRBJ2-7; 12 bases line up with TRBD1. The CDR3 is 16 amino acids. The germline CDR1 and CDR2 sequences are SQVTM and ANQGSEA. V shed 1 base and J 4 bases; nucleotides not matched to a gene: 8. The CDR3 DNA reads TGCAGCGTTGAAGCCGGAGTGGGACAGGGGGCGTACGAGCAGTACTTC. It specifies CSVEAGVGQGAYEQYF.

This chain joins TRBV9 and TRBJ1-1, with a possible D match to TRBD1 (5 bases). The V gene lost 3 bases and the J gene lost 2 bases, with 11 bases spanning the gap. The CDR3 contains 14 residues. Germline CDR1 is SGDLS and CDR2 is YYNGEE. The CDR3 is CASSGWGGNTEAFF. The CDR3 DNA reads as TGTGCCAGCAGCGGTTGGGGGGGAAACACTGAAGCTTTCTTT.

The rearrangement joins TRBV18 to TRBJ1-6, with D perhaps TRBD1 (5 bases). V was trimmed by 2 bases and J by 7 bases, leaving 9 bases between them. This CDR3 contains 14 residues. Germline V lookup: CDR1 KGHSH, CDR2 LQKENI. In DNA, the CDR3 is TGTGCCAGCTCACCAGCCAGGGTAAATTCACCCCTCCACTTT. Translation gives CASSPARVNSPLHF. The full variable domain, rest sourced from reference TRBV18 and TRBJ1-6, is NAGVMQNPRHLVRRRGQEARLRCSPMKGHSHVYWYRQLPEEGLKFMVYLQKENIIDESGMPKERFSAEFPKEGPSILRIQQVVRGDSAAYFCASSPARVNSPLHFGNGTRLTVT.

This clone has just a few counts. The V gene is TRBV7-2, the J gene TRBJ1-6; 7 bases are shared with TRBD1. The germline V gene encodes CDR1 SGHTA and CDR2 FQGNSA. The junction had 6 bases not matched to a gene; V was cut back by 5 bases and J by 8 bases. The CDR3 is 14 amino acids. The CDR3 here is CASSPTTGDSPLHF. CDR3 nucleotides: TGTGCCAGCAGCCCTACAACAGGGGATTCACCCCTCCACTTT.

This clone was seen just once. The chain recombines TRBV19 with TRBJ2-1; TRBD2 agrees at 10 bases. Germline V CDR1 and CDR2: LNHDA, SQIVND (reference sequence). The CDR3 has 15 residues. V lost 4 bases and J lost 3; bases outside the gene matches: 3. The CDR3 reads CASSTGTSVYNEQFF. The CDR3 nucleotides are TGTGCCAGTAGTACCGGGACTAGCGTCTACAATGAGCAGTTCTTC.